What follows describes a single T cell receptor (beta chain). Individuals in the exposed group had encountered a COVID-19 case within 2 weeks preceding study entry. V was pared by 5 bases and J by 7 bases, with 17 bases between. CDR1 SGHNT and CDR2 YENEEA come from the germline V gene. The CDR3 consists of 15 residues. This specimen comes from a study of blood T cell repertoires in COVID-19. The assay was immunoSEQ multiplex PCR, and TCRdb's table has in-frame clones only and misses some. The sample contains approximately 380,000 clones, roughly nine tenths of which appear only once. V usage is TRBV11-3 and J usage is TRBJ2-2; D may be TRBD2 (5 bases). This sequence originates from a woman in her thirties or forties who had been exposed to COVID-19. The sequenced material came from PBMCs or T cells enriched from blood (not recorded which). CDR3 loop: CASSATGVWSGELFF. The CDR3 region has the DNA TGTGCCAGCAGCGCCACCGGGGTCTGGAGCGGGGAGCTGTTTTTT.